This TCR beta chain was sequenced for a study of post-analysis software for immune sequencing data (dated by TCRdb to between 2014 and 2017). At the level of the whole study: Recorded disease courses included relapsing-remitting, secondary progressive and progressive-relapsing multiple sclerosis, with some patients lacking subtype annotation. A subset of samples was prepared in parallel using single-end sample barcoding, then pooled and co-amplified after Illumina adapter ligation. The patient repertoires were compared against 11 previously published healthy control repertoires obtained from donors aged about 6 to 25 years.

To demonstrate the VDJtools post-analysis software, the study profiled TCR beta repertoires from the peripheral blood of 13 young patients with multiple sclerosis. The multiple sclerosis patients were children and adolescents ranging in age from roughly 6 to 15 years. Results the study describes overall, beyond this receptor: Significantly higher frequencies in patients than in controls were found for five or six TRBV segments, including TRBV5-6, TRBV5-1 and TRBV20-1. The control group was slightly older than the multiple sclerosis patient group. Strong co-clustering of samples prepared in the same batch was shown by direct clustering with F measure, prompting a batch-effect correction. Significantly lower normalized Chao1 diversity was found in multiple sclerosis patients than in controls, suggesting substantial peripheral T-cell clonal expansion.

As encoded in the germline V gene, CDR1 is SNHLY while CDR2 is FYNNEI. From the cysteine through the phenylalanine, the CDR3 covers 12 amino acids. Left in the record is the CDR3 DNA by itself, 36 bases read in frame from the first base. V loses 9 bases, J loses 6 bases, and the germline ends lie 14 bases apart. In the case of this clonotype: Its cognate antigen has yet to be identified. No quality values exist for individual bases; no much larger clone is one base distant.

Library preparation employed PCR. The sequencer was an Illumina HiSeq 2500. To reduce PCR and sequencing biases, unique molecular identifiers were built into the TCR beta cDNA libraries. Roughly 0.5 million cDNA molecules were obtained per 1 to 10 million input T cells, so each molecule approximated one T cell. The patient libraries were prepared and sequenced using the same protocol as the earlier healthy control dataset. Samples belonging to the same batch were prepared together, multiplexed and sequenced on a shared HiSeq lane. The paper's processing steps were these. MIGEC handled the raw barcoded reads, throwing out single-read molecular identifier groups before consensus assembly and CDR3 extraction. VDJtools was used for post-analysis of the clonotype tables, with diversity normalized by down-sampling every dataset to the smallest sample size. In repertoire overlap clustering, CDR3 amino acid sequences, but not nucleotide sequences, were matched to correct batch-related cross-sample contamination. TCRdb's own reprocessing of the public reads used fastp at Q25 and MiXCR and kept productive beta chains. Each CDR3 protein appears once, grouped with its most common genes and DNA. The V and J calls here are based on TCRdb, not the publication. This sample has about 770,000 distinct CDR3 sequences in its table, and around 42% of those were observed once. Clones ranked in the top ten supply roughly 4.4% of the sample.

This receptor was taken from a girl between 10 and 17 years old with multiple sclerosis. The sequence joins TRBV2 to TRBJ1-2; the best D guess is TRBD1, with 6 bases matching. The sequencing input was blood. The CDR3: CAREDSPNGYTF. The bases are TGTGCCAGGGAGGACAGCCCCAATGGCTACACCTTC.